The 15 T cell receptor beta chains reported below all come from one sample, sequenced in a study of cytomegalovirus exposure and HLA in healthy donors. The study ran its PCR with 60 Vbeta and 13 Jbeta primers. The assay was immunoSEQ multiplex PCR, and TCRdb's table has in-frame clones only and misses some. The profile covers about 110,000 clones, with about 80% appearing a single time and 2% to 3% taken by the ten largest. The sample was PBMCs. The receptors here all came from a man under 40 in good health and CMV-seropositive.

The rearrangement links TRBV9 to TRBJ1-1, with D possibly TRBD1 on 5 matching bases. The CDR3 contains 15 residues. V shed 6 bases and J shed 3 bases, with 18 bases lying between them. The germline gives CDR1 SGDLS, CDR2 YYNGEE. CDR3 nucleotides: TGTGCCAGCACCCCTCGGGGGGGGAGGCACACTGAAGCTTTCTTT. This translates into CASTPRGGRHTEAFF.

CDR3 nucleotide sequence: TGTGCCAGCAGCTTCGGGAGCGGGGGAAGAGAGACCCAGTACTTC. It encodes CASSFGSGGRETQYF. The chain carries TRBV7-9 and TRBJ2-5; 8 nucleotides match TRBD2. Germline-derived CDR1 and CDR2 are SEHNR and FQNEAQ (reference sequence). CDR3 size: 15 residues. The junction had 7 bases not matched to a gene; V was cut back by 3 bases and J by 4 bases. Full variable domain (missing parts from reference TRBV7-9 and TRBJ2-5): DTGVSQNPRHKITKRGQNVTFRCDPISEHNRLYWYRQTLGQGPEFLTYFQNEAQLEKSRLLSDRFSAERPKGSFSTLEIQRTEQGDSAMYLCASSFGSGGRETQYFGPGTRLLVL.

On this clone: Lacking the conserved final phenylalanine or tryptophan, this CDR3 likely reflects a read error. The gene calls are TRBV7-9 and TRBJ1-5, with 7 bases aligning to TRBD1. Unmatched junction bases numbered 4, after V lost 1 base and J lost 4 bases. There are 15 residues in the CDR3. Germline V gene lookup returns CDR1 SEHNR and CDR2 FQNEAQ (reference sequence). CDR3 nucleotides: TGTGCCAGCAGCTTAGGAGGACAGGCGAATCAGCCCCAGCATCTT. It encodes CASSLGGQANQPQHL.

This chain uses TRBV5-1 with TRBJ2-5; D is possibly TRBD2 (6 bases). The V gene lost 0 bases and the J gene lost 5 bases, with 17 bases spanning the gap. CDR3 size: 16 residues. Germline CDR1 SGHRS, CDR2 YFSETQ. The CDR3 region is CASSLEDPRREETQYF. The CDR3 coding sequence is TGCGCCAGCAGCTTGGAGGACCCCCGGAGGGAGGAGACCCAGTACTTC.

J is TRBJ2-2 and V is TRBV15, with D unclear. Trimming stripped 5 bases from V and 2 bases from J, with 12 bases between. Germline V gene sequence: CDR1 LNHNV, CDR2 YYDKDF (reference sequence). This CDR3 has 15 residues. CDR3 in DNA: TGTGCCACCAGCTTCTCTCATGGCAACACCGGGGAGCTGTTTTTT. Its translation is CATSFSHGNTGELFF.

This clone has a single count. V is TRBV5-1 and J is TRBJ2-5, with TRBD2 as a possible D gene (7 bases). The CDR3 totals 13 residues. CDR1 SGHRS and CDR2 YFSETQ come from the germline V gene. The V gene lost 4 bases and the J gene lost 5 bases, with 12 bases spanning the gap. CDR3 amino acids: CASSGGAGETQYF. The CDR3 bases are TGCGCCAGCAGCGGGGGGGCTGGCGAGACCCAGTACTTC.

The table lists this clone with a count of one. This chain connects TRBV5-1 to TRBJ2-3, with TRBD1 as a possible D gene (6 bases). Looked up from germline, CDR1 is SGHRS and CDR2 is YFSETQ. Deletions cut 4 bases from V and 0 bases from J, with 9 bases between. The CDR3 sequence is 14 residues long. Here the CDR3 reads CASSPGASTDTQYF. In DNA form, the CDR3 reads TGCGCCAGCAGCCCAGGGGCTAGCACAGATACGCAGTATTTT.

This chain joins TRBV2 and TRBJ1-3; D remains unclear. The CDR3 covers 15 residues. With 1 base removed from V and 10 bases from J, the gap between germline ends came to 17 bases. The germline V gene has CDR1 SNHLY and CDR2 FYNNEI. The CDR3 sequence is CASSEGEVAPSTIYF. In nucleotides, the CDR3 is TGTGCCAGCAGTGAAGGGGAGGTTGCGCCGAGTACCATATATTTT.

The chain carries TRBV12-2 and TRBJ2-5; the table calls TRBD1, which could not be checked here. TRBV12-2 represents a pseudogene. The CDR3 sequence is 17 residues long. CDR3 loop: CASRLVARGQGQETQYF. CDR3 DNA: TGTGCAAGTCGCTTAGTCGCTCGAGGACAGGGCCAAGAGACCCAGTACTTC.

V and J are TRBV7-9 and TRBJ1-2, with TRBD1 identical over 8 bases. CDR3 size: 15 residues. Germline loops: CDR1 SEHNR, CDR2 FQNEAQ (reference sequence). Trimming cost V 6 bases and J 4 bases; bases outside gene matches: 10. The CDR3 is CASRNDRGGFYGYTF. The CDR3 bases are TGTGCCAGCAGAAACGACAGGGGAGGCTTCTATGGCTACACCTTC.

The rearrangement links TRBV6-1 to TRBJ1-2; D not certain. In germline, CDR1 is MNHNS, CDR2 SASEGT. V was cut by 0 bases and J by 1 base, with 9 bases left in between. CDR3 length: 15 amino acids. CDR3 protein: CASSEAGRNNYGYTF. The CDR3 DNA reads TGTGCCAGCAGTGAAGCCGGTCGTAATAACTATGGCTACACCTTC.

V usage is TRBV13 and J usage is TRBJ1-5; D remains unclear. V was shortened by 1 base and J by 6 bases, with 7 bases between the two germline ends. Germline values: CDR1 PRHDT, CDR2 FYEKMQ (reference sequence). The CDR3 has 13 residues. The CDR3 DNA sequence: TGTGCCAGCAGCTTAGATCGGAGTCAGCCCCAGCATTTT. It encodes CASSLDRSQPQHF.

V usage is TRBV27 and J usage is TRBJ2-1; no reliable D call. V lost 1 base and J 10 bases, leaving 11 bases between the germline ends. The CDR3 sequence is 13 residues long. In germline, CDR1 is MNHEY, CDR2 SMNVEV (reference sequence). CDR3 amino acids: CASSLYSASEQFF. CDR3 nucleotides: TGTGCCAGCAGTTTATACTCCGCATCGGAGCAGTTCTTC.

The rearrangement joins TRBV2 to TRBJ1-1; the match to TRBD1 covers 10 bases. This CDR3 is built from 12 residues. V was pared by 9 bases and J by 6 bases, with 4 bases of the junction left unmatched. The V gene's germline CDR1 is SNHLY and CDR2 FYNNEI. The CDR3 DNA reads TGTGCCAGAGACAGGGGGCGGTCTGAAGCTTTCTTT. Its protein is CARDRGRSEAFF. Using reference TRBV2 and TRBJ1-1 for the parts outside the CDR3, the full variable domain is EPEVTQTPSHQVTQMGQEVILRCVPISNHLYFYWYRQILGQKVEFLVSFYNNEISEKSEIFDDQFSVERPDGSNFTLKIRSTKLEDSAMYFCARDRGRSEAFFGQGTRLTVV.

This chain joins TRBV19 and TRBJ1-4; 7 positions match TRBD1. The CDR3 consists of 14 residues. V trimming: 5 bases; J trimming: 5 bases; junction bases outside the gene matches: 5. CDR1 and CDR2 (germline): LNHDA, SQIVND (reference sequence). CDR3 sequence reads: CASSPGTVNEKLFF. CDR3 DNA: TGTGCCAGTAGTCCAGGGACAGTAAATGAAAAACTGTTTTTT. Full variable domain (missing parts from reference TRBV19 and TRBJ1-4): DGGITQSPKYLFRKEGQNVTLSCEQNLNHDAMYWYRQDPGQGLRLIYYSQIVNDFQKGDIAEGYSVSREKKESFPLTVTSAQKNPTAFYLCASSPGTVNEKLFFGSGTQLSVL.